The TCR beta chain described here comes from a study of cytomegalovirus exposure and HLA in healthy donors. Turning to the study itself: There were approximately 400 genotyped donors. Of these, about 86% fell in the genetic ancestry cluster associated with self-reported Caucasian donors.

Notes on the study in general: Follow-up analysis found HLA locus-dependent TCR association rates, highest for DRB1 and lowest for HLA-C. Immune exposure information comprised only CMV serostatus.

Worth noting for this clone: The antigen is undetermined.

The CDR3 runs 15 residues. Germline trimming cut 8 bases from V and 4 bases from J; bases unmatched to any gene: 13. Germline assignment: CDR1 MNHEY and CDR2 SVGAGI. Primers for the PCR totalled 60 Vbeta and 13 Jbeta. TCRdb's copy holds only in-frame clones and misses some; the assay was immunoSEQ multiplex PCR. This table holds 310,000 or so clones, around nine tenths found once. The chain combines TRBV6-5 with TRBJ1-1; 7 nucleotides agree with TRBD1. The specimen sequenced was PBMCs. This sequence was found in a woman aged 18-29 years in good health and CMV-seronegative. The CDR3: CASGPGTELATEAFF. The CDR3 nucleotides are TGTGCCAGCGGCCCCGGGACAGAACTGGCCACTGAAGCTTTCTTT.